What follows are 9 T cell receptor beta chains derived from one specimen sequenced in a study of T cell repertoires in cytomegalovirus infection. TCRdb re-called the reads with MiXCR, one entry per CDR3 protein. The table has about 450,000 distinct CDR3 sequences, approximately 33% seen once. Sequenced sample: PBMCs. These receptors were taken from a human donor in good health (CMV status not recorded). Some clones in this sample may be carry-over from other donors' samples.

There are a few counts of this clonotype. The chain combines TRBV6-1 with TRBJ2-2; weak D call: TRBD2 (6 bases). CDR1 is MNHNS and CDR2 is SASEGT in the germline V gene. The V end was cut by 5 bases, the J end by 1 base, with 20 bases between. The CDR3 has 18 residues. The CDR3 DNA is TGTGCCAGCAGTCGGGGGTTTGAGATCCTAATGAACACCGGGGAGCTGTTTTTT. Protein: CASSRGFEILMNTGELFF.

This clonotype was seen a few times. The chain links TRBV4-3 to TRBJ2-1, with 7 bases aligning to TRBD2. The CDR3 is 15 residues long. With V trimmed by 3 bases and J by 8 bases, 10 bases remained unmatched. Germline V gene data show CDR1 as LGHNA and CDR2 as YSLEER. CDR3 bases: TGCGCCAGCAGCCAGGGGGGGGTCCGGGGCGATGAGCAGTTCTTC. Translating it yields CASSQGGVRGDEQFF.

CDR3 protein: CATRGQGTDTQYF. In nucleotides, the CDR3 is TGTGCCACCAGGGGCCAGGGAACAGATACGCAGTATTTT. The chain has TRBV24-1 and TRBJ2-3; tentatively, D is TRBD1 (5 bases). The V and J ends lost 7 bases and 3 bases respectively, with 10 bases between them. The CDR3 has 13 amino acids. Germline CDR1 KGHDR, CDR2 SFDVKD.

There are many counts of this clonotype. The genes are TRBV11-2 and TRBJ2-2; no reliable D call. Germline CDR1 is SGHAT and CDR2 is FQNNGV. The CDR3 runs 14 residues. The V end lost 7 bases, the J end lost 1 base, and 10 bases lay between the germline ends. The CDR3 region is CASTSVGNTGELFF. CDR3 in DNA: TGTGCCAGCACCTCCGTGGGGAACACCGGGGAGCTGTTTTTT.

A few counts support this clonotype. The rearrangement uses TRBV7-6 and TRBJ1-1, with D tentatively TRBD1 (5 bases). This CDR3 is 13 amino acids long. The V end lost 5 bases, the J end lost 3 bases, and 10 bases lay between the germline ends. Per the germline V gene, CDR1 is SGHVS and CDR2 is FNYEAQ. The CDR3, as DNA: TGTGCCAGCAGCCACGACAGCTACACTGAAGCTTTCTTT. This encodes CASSHDSYTEAFF.

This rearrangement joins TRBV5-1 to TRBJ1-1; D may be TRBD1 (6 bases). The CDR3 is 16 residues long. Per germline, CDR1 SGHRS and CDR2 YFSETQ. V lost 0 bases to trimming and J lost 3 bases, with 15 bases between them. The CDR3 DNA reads TGCGCCAGCAGCTTGGTTCGGGGGCGCGTGGACACTGAAGCTTTCTTT. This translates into CASSLVRGRVDTEAFF.

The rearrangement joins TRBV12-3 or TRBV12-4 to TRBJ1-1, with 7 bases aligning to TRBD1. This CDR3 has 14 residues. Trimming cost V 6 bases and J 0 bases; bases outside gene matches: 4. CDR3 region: CASRPTGLNTEAFF. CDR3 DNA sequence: TGTGCCAGCAGGCCGACAGGGTTGAACACTGAAGCTTTCTTT.

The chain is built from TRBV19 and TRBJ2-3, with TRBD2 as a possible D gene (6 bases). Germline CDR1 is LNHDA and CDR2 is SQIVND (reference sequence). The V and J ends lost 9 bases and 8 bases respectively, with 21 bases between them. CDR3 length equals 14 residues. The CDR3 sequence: CASRDSYRPGTQYF. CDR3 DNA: TGTGCCAGCCGGGACTCCTATAGACCCGGTACGCAGTATTTT.

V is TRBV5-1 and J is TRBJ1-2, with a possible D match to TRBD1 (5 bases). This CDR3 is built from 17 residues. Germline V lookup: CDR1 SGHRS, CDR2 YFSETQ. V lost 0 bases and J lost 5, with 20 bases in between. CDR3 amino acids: CASSLEGSGLLKYGYTF. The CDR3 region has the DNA TGCGCCAGCAGCTTGGAGGGGTCCGGACTCTTAAAGTATGGCTACACCTTC.